One and the same sample provided the 30 T cell receptor beta chains below, sequenced in a study of CD8 T cells in Susac syndrome. The authors reverse transcribed 0.5 to 1 ug RNA with random hexamers. TCRdb fed the immunoSEQ multiplex PCR reads into MiXCR, producing one record per CDR3 protein. The sample contains more than 65,000 distinct CDR3 sequences, 95% of which appear only once. Sequences were obtained from CD8+ T cells from PBMCs. The receptors derive from a human donor in good health.

The chain recombines TRBV29-1 with TRBJ2-1, with 11 bases lining up with TRBD1. The germline CDR1 and CDR2 sequences are SQVTM and ANQGSEA. The CDR3 spans 13 residues. J lost 9 bases, V lost 7 bases, and 8 bases had no gene match. The DNA of the CDR3 is TGCAGCGACAGGACAGGGGGCAACGCTGAGCAGTTCTTC. This gives the protein CSDRTGGNAEQFF.

The V gene is TRBV4-1, the J gene TRBJ2-2; 7 positions match TRBD1. The CDR3 is made up of 16 amino acids. The V gene's germline CDR1 is MGHRA and CDR2 YSYEKL. V shed 1 base, J shed 0 bases, and the junction held 2 bases outside the gene matches. The CDR3 DNA sequence: TGCGCCAGCAGCCAAGCCGGGACAGCGAACACCGGGGAGCTGTTTTTT. Residues: CASSQAGTANTGELFF.

The chain couples TRBV27 to TRBJ1-1; no clear D. Germline V CDR1 and CDR2: MNHEY, SMNVEV (reference sequence). V was shortened by 5 bases and J by 2 bases, with 12 bases between the two germline ends. The CDR3 is 14 amino acids. DNA for the CDR3: TGTGCCAGCAGTCCAGTGGTAGGAAACACTGAAGCTTTCTTT. This codes for CASSPVVGNTEAFF.

The chain carries TRBV4-2 and TRBJ2-3; D is possibly TRBD2 (5 bases). Germline V gives CDR1 LGHNA, CDR2 YNFKEQ. CDR3 size: 17 residues. V lost 0 bases and J 2 bases, leaving 15 bases between the germline ends. CDR3 DNA sequence: TGTGCCAGCAGCCAAGAAGTCGGAAGCGGAGACACAGATACGCAGTATTTT. Translation gives CASSQEVGSGDTDTQYF.

The chain has TRBV7-9 and TRBJ2-7, with D maybe TRBD1 (5 bases). V was trimmed by 5 bases and J by 3 bases, leaving 20 bases between them. There are 16 residues in the CDR3. Germline loops: CDR1 SEHNR, CDR2 FQNEAQ (reference sequence). Here the CDR3 DNA reads TGTGCCAGCAGCCCGAACCAGGGATTGGTAAACTACGAGCAGTACTTC. This encodes CASSPNQGLVNYEQYF.

This chain uses TRBV9 with TRBJ2-3; 8 nucleotides agree with TRBD2. Germline trimming cut 6 bases from V and 3 bases from J; bases unmatched to any gene: 9. Germline assignment: CDR1 SGDLS and CDR2 YYNGEE. CDR3 length: 15 amino acids. This CDR3 reads CASTQWSGGTDTQYF. The DNA of the CDR3 is TGTGCCAGCACCCAGTGGAGCGGGGGAACAGATACGCAGTATTTT. Variable domain in full (rest from reference TRBV9 and TRBJ2-3): DSGVTQTPKHLITATGQRVTLRCSPRSGDLSVYWYQQSLDQGLQFLIQYYNGEERAKGNILERFSAQQFPDLHSELNLSSLELGDSALYFCASTQWSGGTDTQYFGPGTRLTVL.

The V gene is TRBV29-1, the J gene TRBJ1-5; no reliable D call. V lost 4 bases and J 4 bases, leaving 11 bases between the germline ends. Looked up from germline, CDR1 is SQVTM and CDR2 is ANQGSEA. The CDR3 consists of 13 residues. The CDR3 DNA sequence: TGCAGCGTTGCCCCGGTTGGGAATCAGCCCCAGCATTTT. It encodes CSVAPVGNQPQHF. The entire variable domain, with the rest obtained from reference TRBV29-1 and TRBJ1-5, is as follows: SAVISQKPSRDICQRGTSLTIQCQVDSQVTMMFWYRQQPGQSLTLIATANQGSEATYESGFVIDKFPISRPNLTFSTLTVSNMSPEDSSIYLCSVAPVGNQPQHFGDGTRLSIL.

V usage is TRBV15 and J usage is TRBJ2-4, with D possibly TRBD2 on 5 matching bases. The CDR3 has 17 residues. Between the trimmed V and J ends, which lost 1 base and 3 bases, there was a span of 16 bases. CDR1 is LNHNV and CDR2 is YYDKDF in the germline V gene (reference sequence). DNA for the CDR3: TGTGCCACCAGCAGAGGGGCCGGGGATGTACACAAAAACATTCAGTACTTC. Translation gives CATSRGAGDVHKNIQYF.

The V call is TRBV20-1, the J call TRBJ2-1; D unclear. Germline assignment: CDR1 DFQATT and CDR2 SNEGSKA (reference sequence). Trimming stripped 0 bases from V and 3 bases from J, with 9 bases between. The CDR3 is 14 amino acids. CDR3 in DNA: TGCAGTGCTAGAGATCCCCAGGTCTACAATGAGCAGTTCTTC. Translating it yields CSARDPQVYNEQFF.

V is TRBV30 and J is TRBJ1-1; no clear D. The CDR3 loop spans 15 amino acids. V lost 2 bases to trimming and J lost 2 bases, with 15 bases between them. CDR1 GTSNPN and CDR2 SVGIG come from the germline V gene (reference sequence). The CDR3 DNA reads TGTGCCTGGAGTAAAAGCGTAGCCCTAAACACTGAAGCTTTCTTT. Translation: CAWSKSVALNTEAFF. The complete variable domain, with remaining parts taken from reference TRBV30 and TRBJ1-1, reads SQTIHQWPATLVQPVGSPLSLECTVEGTSNPNLYWYRQAAGRGLQLLFYSVGIGQISSEVPQNLSASRPQDRQFILSSKKLLLSDSGFYLCAWSKSVALNTEAFFGQGTRLTVV.

The CDR3 DNA is TGCAGCGTTGCCTGGGGGACTGGAAACACCATATATTTT. This codes for CSVAWGTGNTIYF. V and J are TRBV29-1 and TRBJ1-3, with D perhaps matching TRBD1 (5 bases). The CDR3 has 13 amino acids. CDR1 is SQVTM, CDR2 ANQGSEA, per germline. V dropped 4 bases and J dropped 2 bases, with 9 bases sitting between them.

This clonotype came up once. The J gene is TRBJ2-7, the V gene TRBV7-9, with TRBD1 matching 8 bases. The trim removed 6 bases at V and 2 bases at J, leaving 12 bases unmatched. This CDR3 has 16 amino acids. Germline CDR1 SEHNR, CDR2 FQNEAQ (reference sequence). The CDR3 reads CASSPTGAGWTYEQYF. The DNA for the CDR3 is TGTGCCAGCAGTCCGACAGGGGCGGGGTGGACCTACGAGCAGTACTTC.

This chain joins TRBV2 and TRBJ2-7; D call uncertain. Trimming left V 6 bases short and J 3 bases short, with 9 bases between. The CDR3 loop spans 12 amino acids. CDR1 and CDR2 from the germline V gene are SNHLY and FYNNEI. CDR3 sequence reads: CASRPSGYEQYV. As DNA, the CDR3 is TGTGCCAGCAGACCCTCGGGCTACGAGCAGTACGTC.

The chain combines TRBV7-2 with TRBJ2-5; D possibly uses TRBD1 or TRBD2 (5 bases each). The CDR3 has 12 amino acids. The V end lost 5 bases, the J end lost 5 bases, and 9 bases lay between the germline ends. Looked up from germline, CDR1 is SGHTA and CDR2 is FQGNSA. This chain's CDR3 is CASSVGVETQYF. For the CDR3, the DNA is TGTGCCAGCAGCGTGGGGGTTGAGACCCAGTACTTC. The full variable domain, in which reference TRBV7-2 and TRBJ2-5 provide the parts outside the CDR3, is GAGVSQSPSNKVTEKGKDVELRCDPISGHTALYWYRQSLGQGLEFLIYFQGNSAPDKSGLPSDRFSAERTGGSVSTLTIQRTQQEDSAVYLCASSVGVETQYFGPGTRLLVL.

This clonotype was seen once. The rearrangement joins TRBV4-1 to TRBJ2-7, with D perhaps assigned TRBD1 or TRBD2 (5 bases each). Germline V gene lookup returns CDR1 MGHRA and CDR2 YSYEKL. CDR3 length equals 15 residues. V lost 6 bases and J lost 4, with 19 bases in between. The CDR3 spells CASSPTPGADYEQYF. The CDR3 DNA reads TGCGCCAGCAGTCCCACGCCCGGGGCGGATTACGAGCAGTACTTC.

V gene TRBV30 combines with J gene TRBJ2-7; tentatively, D is TRBD1 or TRBD2 (5 bases each). In germline, CDR1 is GTSNPN, CDR2 SVGIG (reference sequence). The V gene lost 3 bases and the J gene lost 1 base, with 10 bases spanning the gap. This CDR3 is 13 amino acids long. CDR3 sequence reads: CAWSLGPSYEQYF. The CDR3 coding sequence is TGTGCCTGGAGCCTGGGACCTTCCTACGAGCAGTACTTC.

CDR3 amino acids: CASSLASGVSSGANVLTF. The CDR3 DNA reads as TGTGCCAGCAGCTTAGCGTCAGGGGTGTCCTCTGGGGCCAACGTCCTGACTTTC. This rearrangement joins TRBV7-6 to TRBJ2-6; D is possibly TRBD1 (6 bases). Trimming shortened V by 0 bases and J by 0 bases, and 12 bases separated the two germline ends. In germline, CDR1 is SGHVS, CDR2 FNYEAQ. This CDR3 contains 18 residues.

This clonotype was recorded a few times. The V call is TRBV12-3 or TRBV12-4, the J call TRBJ2-1, with TRBD2 matching over 7 bases. Losses at the gene ends were 2 bases for V and 2 bases for J; bases not matched to a gene: 3. CDR3 length: 15 residues. CDR3 bases: TGTGCCAGCAGTTTATGGGGGGGTACCTACAATGAGCAGTTCTTC. This gives the protein CASSLWGGTYNEQFF.

The chain joins TRBV3-1 to TRBJ1-6, with a possible D match to TRBD1 (5 bases). Germline lookup yields CDR1 LGHDT and CDR2 YNNKEL (reference sequence). The CDR3 runs to 16 residues. V lost 5 bases and J 0 bases, leaving 11 bases between the germline ends. The DNA for the CDR3 is TGTGCCAGCAGCTACGACAGAAACTCCTATAATTCACCCCTCCACTTT. Amino acids: CASSYDRNSYNSPLHF. The complete variable domain, with remaining parts taken from reference TRBV3-1 and TRBJ1-6, reads DTAVSQTPKYLVTQMGNDKSIKCEQNLGHDTMYWYKQDSKKFLKIMFSYNNKELIINETVPNRFSPKSPDKAHLNLHINSLELGDSAVYFCASSYDRNSYNSPLHFGNGTRLTVT.

The CDR3 DNA reads TGCAGCGTTGCGTTGGGGCGGGGGCGCGTTGAAAAACTGTTTTTT. Encoded protein: CSVALGRGRVEKLFF. This chain connects TRBV29-1 to TRBJ1-4, with D possibly being TRBD1 (6 bases). This CDR3 is 15 amino acids long. Germline CDR1 is SQVTM and CDR2 is ANQGSEA. Trimming took 4 bases from V and 7 from J, leaving 19 bases between them.

The gene calls are TRBV7-8 and TRBJ2-7, with 7 bases matching TRBD1. With 0 bases clipped from V and 0 bases from J, the junction kept 11 bases outside the gene matches. The CDR3 has 18 amino acids. The germline CDR1 and CDR2 sequences are SGHVS and FQNEAQ. The CDR3 sequence: CASSLALIGTVSSYEQYF. The DNA for the CDR3 is TGTGCCAGCAGCTTAGCTTTAATCGGGACAGTGAGCTCCTACGAGCAGTACTTC.

The chain uses TRBV4-3 and TRBJ1-6; the D gene is possibly TRBD1 (6 bases). The CDR3 is 15 amino acids. Germline V gene sequence: CDR1 LGHNA, CDR2 YSLEER. V shed 5 bases and J shed 4 bases, with 12 bases lying between them. As DNA, the CDR3 is TGCGCCAGCAGCTCCGGAACAGGGTATAATTCACCCCTCCACTTT. Amino acid sequence: CASSSGTGYNSPLHF.

This chain connects TRBV7-6 to TRBJ2-3, with 9 bases that match TRBD2. CDR1 and CDR2 (germline): SGHVS, FNYEAQ. The V segment lost 5 bases and the J segment 6 bases; nucleotides outside the gene matches: 15. The CDR3 length is 17 residues. The CDR3 is CASSDLASGALMDTQYF. The CDR3 bases are TGTGCCAGCAGCGACCTGGCTAGCGGGGCTCTAATGGATACGCAGTATTTT.

The chain employs TRBV3-1 and TRBJ2-1; D may match TRBD1 or TRBD2 (7 bases each). V was cut by 3 bases and J by 6 bases, with 15 bases left in between. The CDR3 extends over 15 amino acids. The germline CDR1 and CDR2 sequences are LGHDT and YNNKEL (reference sequence). The CDR3 spells CASSHGPGGANEQFF. The CDR3 bases are TGTGCCAGCAGCCACGGACCAGGGGGGGCCAATGAGCAGTTCTTC.

J is TRBJ2-7 and V is TRBV7-9, with 8 bases aligning to TRBD1. CDR1 and CDR2 from the germline V gene are SEHNR and FQNEAQ (reference sequence). With V trimmed by 6 bases and J by 5 bases, 9 bases remained unmatched. CDR3 size: 14 residues. The CDR3 region is CASRPRTGRNEQYF. In nucleotides, the CDR3 is TGTGCCAGCAGACCACGGACAGGGCGGAACGAGCAGTACTTC. The full variable domain, in which reference TRBV7-9 and TRBJ2-7 provide the parts outside the CDR3, is DTGVSQNPRHKITKRGQNVTFRCDPISEHNRLYWYRQTLGQGPEFLTYFQNEAQLEKSRLLSDRFSAERPKGSFSTLEIQRTEQGDSAMYLCASRPRTGRNEQYFGPGTRLTVT.

The rearrangement links TRBV7-2 to TRBJ2-5; the D gene is possibly TRBD2 (5 bases). Germline CDR1 SGHTA, CDR2 FQGNSA. V was pared by 4 bases and J by 5 bases, with 11 bases between. The CDR3 covers 13 residues. CDR3 sequence (DNA): TGTGCCAGCAGCTCCGGGGATTGGGAGACCCAGTACTTC. It codes for CASSSGDWETQYF. Based on the CDR3 plus reference TRBV7-2 and TRBJ2-5, the full variable domain is GAGVSQSPSNKVTEKGKDVELRCDPISGHTALYWYRQSLGQGLEFLIYFQGNSAPDKSGLPSDRFSAERTGGSVSTLTIQRTQQEDSAVYLCASSSGDWETQYFGPGTRLLVL.

This rearrangement joins TRBV30 to TRBJ2-1, with a tentative D call TRBD1 (6 bases). The V end was cut by 8 bases, the J end by 4 bases, with 9 bases between. Per germline, CDR1 GTSNPN and CDR2 SVGIG (reference sequence). This CDR3 is built from 11 residues. CDR3 amino acids: CARQDYNEQFF. CDR3 coding DNA: TGTGCCAGACAGGATTACAATGAGCAGTTCTTC. Using reference TRBV30 and TRBJ2-1 for the parts outside the CDR3, the full variable domain is SQTIHQWPATLVQPVGSPLSLECTVEGTSNPNLYWYRQAAGRGLQLLFYSVGIGQISSEVPQNLSASRPQDRQFILSSKKLLLSDSGFYLCARQDYNEQFFGPGTRLTVL.

The chain couples TRBV20-1 to TRBJ1-1; D is uncertain. The CDR3 sequence is 13 residues long. Trimming stripped 2 bases from V and 0 bases from J, with 7 bases between. Germline V gene data show CDR1 as DFQATT and CDR2 as SNEGSKA (reference sequence). The CDR3 nucleotides read TGCAGTGCTAGAAGTCGGATGAACACTGAAGCTTTCTTT. It encodes CSARSRMNTEAFF.

This chain links TRBV29-1 with TRBJ2-1; 7 nucleotides align to TRBD2. The CDR3 has 14 residues. J was trimmed by 5 bases and V by 3 bases; bases with no gene match: 7. The V gene's germline CDR1 is SQVTM and CDR2 ANQGSEA. DNA of the CDR3: TGCAGCGTTGACGGGGGGACTTCGAACAATGAGCAGTTCTTC. Translated, it gives CSVDGGTSNNEQFF.

J is TRBJ2-5 and V is TRBV7-2; D may match TRBD1 or TRBD2 (5 bases each). Germline lookup yields CDR1 SGHTA and CDR2 FQGNSA. Trimming cost V 5 bases and J 2 bases, with 15 bases left between them. The CDR3 is 15 residues long. The CDR3 spells CASSPGTLRQETQYF. In DNA, the CDR3 is TGTGCCAGCAGCCCCGGGACCCTTCGACAAGAGACCCAGTACTTC. Combining the CDR3 with reference TRBV7-2 and TRBJ2-5 gives the whole variable domain GAGVSQSPSNKVTEKGKDVELRCDPISGHTALYWYRQSLGQGLEFLIYFQGNSAPDKSGLPSDRFSAERTGGSVSTLTIQRTQQEDSAVYLCASSPGTLRQETQYFGPGTRLLVL.